These 22 T cell receptor beta chains came from one sample sequenced in a study of cytomegalovirus exposure and HLA in healthy donors. 60 Vbeta and 13 Jbeta primers were used in PCR. Only in-frame clones appear in the TCRdb table, and some are missing; sequencing was by immunoSEQ multiplex PCR. The sample records about 90,000 clones, around four fifths being singletons. Source material: PBMCs. The receptors stem from a man aged 30 to 45 in good health and CMV-seronegative.

The gene calls are TRBV6-1 and TRBJ2-7; 10 bases match TRBD1. This CDR3 spans 14 amino acids. V lost 5 bases, J lost 6 bases, and 7 bases stayed unmatched. Germline CDR1 and CDR2: MNHNS and SASEGT. The DNA of the CDR3 is TGTGCCAGCAGTTCGCCGGGACAGGGGCCCGAGCAGTACTTC. Translation: CASSSPGQGPEQYF.

This clone was observed a handful of times. V gene TRBV29-1 combines with J gene TRBJ2-3; 8 bases are shared with TRBD2. Losses at the gene ends were 3 bases for V and 6 bases for J; bases not matched to a gene: 11. The CDR3 length is 15 residues. Germline V gene sequence: CDR1 SQVTM, CDR2 ANQGSEA. CDR3 sequence: CSVDMIAGSGDTQYF. The CDR3 DNA sequence: TGCAGCGTTGACATGATAGCGGGGTCAGGGGATACGCAGTATTTT.

V is TRBV7-3 and J is TRBJ1-2; 9 bases are shared with TRBD1. The CDR3 sequence is 15 residues long. Germline-derived CDR1 and CDR2 are SGHTA and FQGTGA. The trim removed 3 bases at V and 5 bases at J, leaving 7 bases unmatched. In DNA form, the CDR3 reads TGTGCCAGCAGCTTTGGGCCGGGACAGGGATATGGCTACACCTTC. Its translation: CASSFGPGQGYGYTF.

This chain connects TRBV6-1 to TRBJ1-6; 11 positions agree with TRBD1. Looked up from germline, CDR1 is MNHNS and CDR2 is SASEGT. The CDR3 runs to 15 residues. Trimming at V came to 0 bases and at J to 9 bases, leaving 1 base not matched to a gene. DNA for the CDR3: TGTGCCAGCAGTGAAGCAGGGACAGGGGGTTCACCCCTCCACTTT. Translated, it gives CASSEAGTGGSPLHF.

This clone has more than one count but fewer than ten. V is TRBV5-1 and J is TRBJ2-6; possible D gene TRBD2, 5 bases. CDR1 SGHRS and CDR2 YFSETQ come from the germline V gene. The CDR3 is 18 residues long. V dropped 0 bases and J dropped 1 base, with 14 bases sitting between them. CDR3 amino acids: CASSLAQVRRSGANVLTF. The CDR3 coding sequence is TGCGCCAGCAGCTTGGCCCAGGTCAGGAGGTCTGGGGCCAACGTCCTGACTTTC.

The J gene is TRBJ2-1, the V gene TRBV5-1; TRBD1 might be the D (5 bases). CDR1 is SGHRS, CDR2 YFSETQ, per germline. Trimming shortened V by 5 bases and J by 5 bases, and 17 bases separated the two germline ends. The CDR3 runs 15 residues. The DNA of the CDR3 is TGCGCCAGCAGTGGGGCCGACGGTTGGAACAATGAGCAGTTCTTC. This translates into CASSGADGWNNEQFF.

The chain is built from TRBV7-8 and TRBJ1-1; unclear D gene. This CDR3 is built from 14 residues. Germline V gene sequence: CDR1 SGHVS, CDR2 FQNEAQ. Trimming left V 1 base short and J 3 bases short, with 9 bases between. The CDR3 loop reads CASSLVPRDTEAFF. CDR3 nucleotide sequence: TGTGCCAGCAGCTTAGTTCCGAGGGACACTGAAGCTTTCTTT.

The chain has TRBV28 and TRBJ1-2, with D maybe TRBD1 (6 bases). Germline CDR1 MDHEN, CDR2 SYDVKM. The length of the CDR3 is 19 residues. Trimming took 6 bases from V and 4 from J, leaving 30 bases between them. DNA for the CDR3: TGTGCCAGCAGGATACTTAATACGATAACAGGGACACGACCCTATGGCTACACCTTC. This codes for CASRILNTITGTRPYGYTF.

A single count supports this clone. The V call is TRBV28, the J call TRBJ1-2, with TRBD1 as a possible D gene (5 bases). The germline V gene encodes CDR1 MDHEN and CDR2 SYDVKM. Deletions cut 5 bases from V and 4 bases from J, with 23 bases between. This CDR3 is built from 17 residues. CDR3 loop: CASSPFTVGGGPYGYTF. CDR3 DNA: TGTGCCAGCAGTCCGTTCACAGTGGGGGGTGGACCCTATGGCTACACCTTC.

This chain connects TRBV2 to TRBJ1-2, with TRBD1 matching 7 bases. Germline V gene data show CDR1 as SNHLY and CDR2 as FYNNEI. This CDR3 is built from 13 residues. After removal of 6 bases from V and 4 bases from J, the junction contained 5 bases not matched to a gene. The CDR3 DNA is TGTGCCAGCAGCCGGGACAGCTTCTATGGCTACACCTTC. Protein sequence: CASSRDSFYGYTF.

A few counts support this clone. The V call is TRBV18, the J call TRBJ1-4; 7 bases are a match to TRBD1. Germline assignment: CDR1 KGHSH and CDR2 LQKENI. J gave up 8 bases and V 3 bases, and 9 bases lay outside the gene matches. The CDR3 totals 15 residues. Here the CDR3 DNA reads TGTGCCAGCTCACCGTACCAGGGGGTAAAGGAAAAACTGTTTTTT. It specifies CASSPYQGVKEKLFF.

V and J are TRBV7-8 and TRBJ1-1, with a possible D match to TRBD1 (5 bases). This CDR3 contains 13 residues. Trimming removed 2 bases from V and 5 bases from J, with 9 bases in between. Germline-derived CDR1 and CDR2 are SGHVS and FQNEAQ. CDR3 region: CASSLSEGTEAFF. Written as DNA, the CDR3 is TGTGCCAGCAGCTTATCGGAGGGGACTGAAGCTTTCTTT.

The V gene is TRBV7-9, the J gene TRBJ2-3, with 9 bases that match TRBD1. CDR1 and CDR2 from the germline V gene are SEHNR and FQNEAQ (reference sequence). V shed 6 bases and J 1 base; nucleotides not matched to a gene: 2. This CDR3 comprises 14 residues. Written as DNA, the CDR3 is TGTGCCAGCAGACGGACAGGGGGCACAGATACGCAGTATTTT. Residues: CASRRTGGTDTQYF.

This clone was detected only once. The V gene is TRBV6-1, the J gene TRBJ1-1; no clear D gene. Per the germline V gene, CDR1 is MNHNS and CDR2 is SASEGT. This CDR3 contains 14 residues. Trimming shortened V by 2 bases and J by 1 base, and 8 bases separated the two germline ends. The CDR3 loop reads CASSERQENTEAFF. As DNA, the CDR3 is TGTGCCAGCAGTGAAAGGCAGGAGAACACTGAAGCTTTCTTT.

This sequence joins TRBV30 and TRBJ2-7; perhaps TRBD1 as D (6 bases). Germline CDR1 GTSNPN, CDR2 SVGIG (reference sequence). Trimming removed 2 bases at V and 6 bases at J, with 20 bases between. The CDR3 totals 15 residues. The CDR3 loop reads CAWSQTRGYLGEQYF. In DNA, the CDR3 is TGTGCCTGGAGTCAAACTAGGGGGTACTTGGGCGAGCAGTACTTC.

This clone occurred once. The V gene is TRBV29-1, the J gene TRBJ1-5; 8 bases fit TRBD1. The germline V gene encodes CDR1 SQVTM and CDR2 ANQGSEA. This CDR3 contains 12 residues. After removal of 7 bases from V and 7 bases from J, the junction contained 6 bases not matched to a gene. The CDR3 region is CSAGQGTQPQHF. In DNA, the CDR3 is TGCAGCGCCGGACAGGGTACACAGCCCCAGCATTTT. The full variable domain, completed using reference TRBV29-1 and TRBJ1-5, is SAVISQKPSRDICQRGTSLTIQCQVDSQVTMMFWYRQQPGQSLTLIATANQGSEATYESGFVIDKFPISRPNLTFSTLTVSNMSPEDSSIYLCSAGQGTQPQHFGDGTRLSIL.

The rearrangement uses TRBV11-2 and TRBJ2-7; no reliable D call. V was clipped by 0 bases and J by 3 bases, with 9 bases between them. This CDR3 region has 14 residues. Germline CDR1 is SGHAT and CDR2 is FQNNGV. This chain's CDR3 is CASSLDNRVYEQYF. The CDR3 DNA sequence: TGTGCCAGCAGCTTAGATAACAGAGTCTACGAGCAGTACTTC.

This clone is a singleton in its sample. The chain couples TRBV19 to TRBJ1-1, with D unclear. V was shortened by 2 bases and J by 4 bases, with 11 bases between the two germline ends. CDR1 and CDR2 (germline): LNHDA, SQIVND (reference sequence). The length of the CDR3 is 14 residues. The CDR3 region is CASSISGVGTEAFF. The CDR3 DNA is TGTGCCAGTAGTATAAGCGGGGTAGGCACTGAAGCTTTCTTT.

The chain couples TRBV6-1 to TRBJ1-4, with D perhaps matching TRBD1 (6 bases). Germline V gene sequence: CDR1 MNHNS, CDR2 SASEGT. The CDR3 sequence is 14 residues long. V was shortened by 6 bases and J by 7 bases, with 15 bases between the two germline ends. This chain's CDR3 is CASSTGMGGEKLFF. CDR3 DNA: TGTGCCAGCAGCACAGGGATGGGTGGTGAAAAACTGTTTTTT.

This chain uses TRBV30 with TRBJ2-2; D gene uncertain. The germline V gene has CDR1 GTSNPN and CDR2 SVGIG (reference sequence). V was cut by 3 bases and J by 1 base, with 15 bases left in between. The CDR3 has 16 amino acids. DNA of the CDR3: TGTGCCTGGAGGCCCCCATTGATCAGGAACACCGGGGAGCTGTTTTTT. Translated: CAWRPPLIRNTGELFF.

This clone was detected once. The chain carries TRBV14 and TRBJ2-7, with 8 bases aligning to TRBD1. CDR3 length: 15 residues. V trimming: 4 bases; J trimming: 4 bases; junction bases outside the gene matches: 9. CDR1 is SGHDN and CDR2 is FVKESK in the germline V gene. The CDR3 nucleotides read TGTGCCAGCAGCCCCCGGACAGGGCGCACTTACGAGCAGTACTTC. Protein: CASSPRTGRTYEQYF. Full variable domain (rest looked up from reference TRBV14 and TRBJ2-7): EAGVTQFPSHSVIEKGQTVTLRCDPISGHDNLYWYRRVMGKEIKFLLHFVKESKQDESGMPNNRFLAERTGGTYSTLKVQPAELEDSGVYFCASSPRTGRTYEQYFGPGTRLTVT.

V gene TRBV19 combines with J gene TRBJ2-7, with 7 bases that match TRBD1. The CDR3 loop spans 14 amino acids. J was trimmed by 3 bases and V by 6 bases; bases with no gene match: 8. Germline-derived CDR1 and CDR2 are LNHDA and SQIVND (reference sequence). The CDR3 reads CASRRDSARYEQYF. The CDR3 nucleotides are TGTGCCAGTAGAAGGGACAGCGCACGCTACGAGCAGTACTTC.